Detailed here is one T cell receptor beta chain. This specimen belongs to a study of T cell responses to AZD1222 COVID-19 vaccine. This CDR3 is built from 17 residues. Germline V lookup: CDR1 KGHSH, CDR2 LQKENI. Trimming removed 1 base from V and 0 bases from J, with 12 bases in between. This table comes from immunoSEQ multiplex PCR, and its TCRdb copy is limited to in-frame clones, with some not included. The table records 100,000 or so clones, roughly 87% of them present only once. The rearrangement uses TRBV18 and TRBJ1-4; TRBD1 might be the D (5 bases). The sample here was peripheral blood, taken 28 days after the second AZD1222 dose. The sequence was obtained from an adult who received the AZD1222 COVID-19 vaccine. Here the CDR3 DNA reads TGTGCCAGCTCACCACGTGCAGGGTATGCAACTAATGAAAAACTGTTTTTT. It specifies CASSPRAGYATNEKLFF. The full variable domain, with the rest looked up from reference TRBV18 and TRBJ1-4, is NAGVMQNPRHLVRRRGQEARLRCSPMKGHSHVYWYRQLPEEGLKFMVYLQKENIIDESGMPKERFSAEFPKEGPSILRIQQVVRGDSAAYFCASSPRAGYATNEKLFFGSGTQLSVL.